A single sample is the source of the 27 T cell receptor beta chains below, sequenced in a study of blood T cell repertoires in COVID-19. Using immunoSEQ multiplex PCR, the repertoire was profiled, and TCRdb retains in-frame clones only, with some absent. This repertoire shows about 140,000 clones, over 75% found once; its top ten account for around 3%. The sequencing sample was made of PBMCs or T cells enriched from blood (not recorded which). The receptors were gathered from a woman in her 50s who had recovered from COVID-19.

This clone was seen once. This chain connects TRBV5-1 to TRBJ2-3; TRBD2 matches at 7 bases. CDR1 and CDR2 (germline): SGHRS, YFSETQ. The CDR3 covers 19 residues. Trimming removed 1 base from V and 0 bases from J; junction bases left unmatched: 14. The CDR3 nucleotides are TGCGCCAGCAGCTTGAGGGCCGAGGGCGGGAGCTCTAGCACAGATACGCAGTATTTT. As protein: CASSLRAEGGSSSTDTQYF.

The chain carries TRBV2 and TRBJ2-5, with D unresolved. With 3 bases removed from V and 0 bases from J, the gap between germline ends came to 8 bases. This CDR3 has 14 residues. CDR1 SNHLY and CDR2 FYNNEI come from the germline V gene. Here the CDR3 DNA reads TGTGCCAGCAGTGAGGCGGTGTACCAAGAGACCCAGTACTTC. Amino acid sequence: CASSEAVYQETQYF.

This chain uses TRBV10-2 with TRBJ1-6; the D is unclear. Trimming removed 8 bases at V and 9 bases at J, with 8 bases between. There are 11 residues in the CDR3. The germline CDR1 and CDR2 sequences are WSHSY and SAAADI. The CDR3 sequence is CASSPGSPLHF. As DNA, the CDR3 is TGCGCCAGCTCCCCCGGTTCACCCCTCCACTTT.

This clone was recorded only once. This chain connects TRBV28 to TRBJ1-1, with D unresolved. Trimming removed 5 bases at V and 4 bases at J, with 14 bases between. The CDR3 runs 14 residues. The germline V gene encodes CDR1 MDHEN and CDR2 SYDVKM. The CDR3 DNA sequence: TGTGCCAGCAGTACCCGAGGGTCGAGCACTGAAGCTTTCTTT. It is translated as CASSTRGSSTEAFF. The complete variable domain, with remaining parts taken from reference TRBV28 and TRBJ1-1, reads DVKVTQSSRYLVKRTGEKVFLECVQDMDHENMFWYRQDPGLGLRLIYFSYDVKMKEKGDIPEGYSVSREKKERFSLILESASTNQTSMYLCASSTRGSSTEAFFGQGTRLTVV.

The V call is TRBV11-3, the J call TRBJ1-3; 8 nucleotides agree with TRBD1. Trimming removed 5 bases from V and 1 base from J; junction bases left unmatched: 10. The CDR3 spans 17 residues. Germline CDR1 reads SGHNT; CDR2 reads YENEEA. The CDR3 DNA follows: TGTGCCAGCAGCATCACCGGGACAGGAGGATCTGGAAACACCATATATTTT. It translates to CASSITGTGGSGNTIYF.

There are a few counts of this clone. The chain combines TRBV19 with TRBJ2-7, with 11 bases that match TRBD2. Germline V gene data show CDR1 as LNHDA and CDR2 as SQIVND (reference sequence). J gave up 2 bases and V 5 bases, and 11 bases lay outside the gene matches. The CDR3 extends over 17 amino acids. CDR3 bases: TGTGCCAGTAGTCGGCGGGGTGAGACTAGCGGGACCTACGAGCAGTACTTC. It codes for CASSRRGETSGTYEQYF.

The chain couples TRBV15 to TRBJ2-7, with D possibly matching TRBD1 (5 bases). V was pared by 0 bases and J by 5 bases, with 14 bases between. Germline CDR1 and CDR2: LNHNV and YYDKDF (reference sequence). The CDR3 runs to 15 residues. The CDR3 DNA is TGTGCCACCAGCAGAGATCAAAGGGGCAGGAACGAGCAGTACTTC. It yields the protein CATSRDQRGRNEQYF.

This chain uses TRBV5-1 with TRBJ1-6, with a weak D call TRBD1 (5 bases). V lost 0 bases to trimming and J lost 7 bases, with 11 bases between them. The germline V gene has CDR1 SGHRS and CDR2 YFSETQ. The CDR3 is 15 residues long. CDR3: CASSLGPQENSPLHF. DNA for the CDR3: TGCGCCAGCAGCTTGGGTCCACAGGAAAATTCACCCCTCCACTTT. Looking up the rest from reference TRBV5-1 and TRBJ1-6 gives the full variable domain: KAGVTQTPRYLIKTRGQQVTLSCSPISGHRSVSWYQQTPGQGLQFLFEYFSETQRNKGNFPGRFSGRQFSNSRSEMNVSTLELGDSALYLCASSLGPQENSPLHFGNGTRLTVT.

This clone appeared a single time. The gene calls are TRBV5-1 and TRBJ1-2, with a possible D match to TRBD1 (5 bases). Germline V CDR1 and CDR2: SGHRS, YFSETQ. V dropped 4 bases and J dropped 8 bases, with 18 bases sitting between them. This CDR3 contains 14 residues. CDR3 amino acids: CASSPEGAGSGYTF. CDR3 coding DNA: TGCGCCAGCAGCCCCGAAGGGGCAGGGTCAGGCTACACCTTC.

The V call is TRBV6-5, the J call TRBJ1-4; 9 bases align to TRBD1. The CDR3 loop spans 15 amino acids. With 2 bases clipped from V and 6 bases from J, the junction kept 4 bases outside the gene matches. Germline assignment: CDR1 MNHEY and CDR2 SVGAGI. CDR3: CASSYLTGGDEKLFF. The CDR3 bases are TGTGCCAGCAGTTACCTTACAGGGGGCGATGAAAAACTGTTTTTT.

CDR3 amino acids: CASSPIGGDTGELFF. In DNA, the CDR3 is TGTGCCAGCAGCCCGATCGGGGGAGACACCGGGGAGCTGTTTTTT. This chain uses TRBV9 with TRBJ2-2; weak D call: TRBD2 (6 bases). Trimming shortened V by 4 bases and J by 3 bases, and 13 bases separated the two germline ends. This CDR3 spans 15 amino acids. Germline CDR1 is SGDLS and CDR2 is YYNGEE.

In DNA, the CDR3 is TGTGCCAGCAGCTTACGCCAGGGTTATAATTCACCCCTCCACTTT. Translated, it gives CASSLRQGYNSPLHF. J is TRBJ1-6 and V is TRBV5-4; possibly TRBD1 for D (5 bases). The CDR3 runs 15 residues. The germline gives CDR1 SGHNT, CDR2 YYREEE (reference sequence). Trimming took off 2 bases at V and 4 bases at J, with 10 bases between the two ends.

The CDR3 nucleotides read TGTGCCAGTAGTATTGGACAGGGTACGAATCAGCCCCAGCATTTT. Its protein is CASSIGQGTNQPQHF. The genes are TRBV19 and TRBJ1-5, with 8 bases lining up with TRBD1. Trimming at V came to 3 bases and at J to 4 bases, leaving 5 bases not matched to a gene. Germline CDR1 is LNHDA and CDR2 is SQIVND (reference sequence). CDR3 length: 15 amino acids.

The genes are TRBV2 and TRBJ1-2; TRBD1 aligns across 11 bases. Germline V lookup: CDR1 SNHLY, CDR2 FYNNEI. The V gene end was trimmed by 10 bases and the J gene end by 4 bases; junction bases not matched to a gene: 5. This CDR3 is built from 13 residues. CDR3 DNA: TGTGCCAACCTCGGGACAGGGGGCTATGGCTACACCTTC. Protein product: CANLGTGGYGYTF.

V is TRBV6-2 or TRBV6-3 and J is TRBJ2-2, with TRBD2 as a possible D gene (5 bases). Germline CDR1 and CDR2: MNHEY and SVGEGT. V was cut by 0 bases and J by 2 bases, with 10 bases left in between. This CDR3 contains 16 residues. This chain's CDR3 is CASSYSIGSNTGELFF. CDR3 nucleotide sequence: TGTGCCAGCAGTTACTCGATTGGGAGTAACACCGGGGAGCTGTTTTTT.

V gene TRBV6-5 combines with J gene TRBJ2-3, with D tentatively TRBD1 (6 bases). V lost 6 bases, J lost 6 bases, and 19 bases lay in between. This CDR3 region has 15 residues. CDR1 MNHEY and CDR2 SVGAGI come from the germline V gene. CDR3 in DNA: TGTGCCAGCAGCTTCCCGGGACATAGGGGGGATACGCAGTATTTT. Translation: CASSFPGHRGDTQYF.

CDR3 protein: CASSFQGKGLEAYNEQFF. CDR3 nucleotide sequence: TGTGCCAGCAGCTTTCAGGGTAAGGGACTAGAGGCGTACAATGAGCAGTTCTTC. The rearrangement joins TRBV11-2 to TRBJ2-1, with TRBD2 matching over 8 bases. CDR1 SGHAT and CDR2 FQNNGV come from the germline V gene. J lost 4 bases, V lost 3 bases, and 14 bases had no gene match. The CDR3 is made up of 18 amino acids.

The DNA for the CDR3 is TGTGCTAGTGCAATAGGACAGGGGGCAGATACGCAGTATTTT. This translates into CASAIGQGADTQYF. The rearrangement joins TRBV12-5 to TRBJ2-3; 10 bases fit TRBD1. Looked up from germline, CDR1 is LGHNT and CDR2 is FRNRAP. Trimming at V came to 7 bases and at J to 4 bases, leaving 5 bases not matched to a gene. The CDR3 spans 14 residues. Full variable domain (remainder filled in from reference TRBV12-5 and TRBJ2-3): DARVTQTPRHKVTEMGQEVTMRCQPILGHNTVFWYRQTMMQGLELLAYFRNRAPLDDSGMPKDRFSAEMPDATLATLKIQPSEPRDSAVYFCASAIGQGADTQYFGPGTRLTVL.

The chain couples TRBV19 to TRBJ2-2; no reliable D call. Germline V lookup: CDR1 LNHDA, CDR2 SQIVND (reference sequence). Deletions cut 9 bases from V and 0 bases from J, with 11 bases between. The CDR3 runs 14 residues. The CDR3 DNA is TGTGCCAGCAAGCTTTACGCGAACACCGGGGAGCTGTTTTTT. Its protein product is CASKLYANTGELFF.

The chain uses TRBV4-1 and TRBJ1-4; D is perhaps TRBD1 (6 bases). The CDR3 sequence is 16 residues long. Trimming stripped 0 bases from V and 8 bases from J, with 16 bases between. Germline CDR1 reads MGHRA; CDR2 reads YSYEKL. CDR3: CASSQEGGGVSEKLFF. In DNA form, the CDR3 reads TGCGCCAGCAGCCAAGAAGGGGGGGGAGTGAGCGAAAAACTGTTTTTT.

The DNA for the CDR3 is TGTGCCAGCAGTGAAGACAGGGGTGGGGTTTACGAGCAGTACTTC. Translation gives CASSEDRGGVYEQYF. The V and J genes are TRBV25-1 and TRBJ2-7, with 8 bases fitting TRBD1. The CDR3 consists of 15 residues. The junction had 7 bases not matched to a gene; V was cut back by 2 bases and J by 4 bases. Germline assignment: CDR1 MGHDK and CDR2 SYGVNS.

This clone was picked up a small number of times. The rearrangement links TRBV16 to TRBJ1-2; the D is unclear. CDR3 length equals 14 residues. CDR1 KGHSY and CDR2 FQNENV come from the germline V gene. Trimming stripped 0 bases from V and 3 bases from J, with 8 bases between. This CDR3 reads CASSQSRQYYGYTF. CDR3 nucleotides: TGTGCCAGCAGCCAATCGCGGCAGTACTATGGCTACACCTTC.

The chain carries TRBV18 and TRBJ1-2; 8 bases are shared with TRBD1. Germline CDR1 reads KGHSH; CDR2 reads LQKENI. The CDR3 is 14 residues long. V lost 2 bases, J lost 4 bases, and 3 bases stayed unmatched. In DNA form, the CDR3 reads TGTGCCAGCTCACCAAGGACAGGGACCTATGGCTACACCTTC. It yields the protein CASSPRTGTYGYTF. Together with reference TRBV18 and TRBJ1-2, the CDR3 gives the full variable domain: NAGVMQNPRHLVRRRGQEARLRCSPMKGHSHVYWYRQLPEEGLKFMVYLQKENIIDESGMPKERFSAEFPKEGPSILRIQQVVRGDSAAYFCASSPRTGTYGYTFGSGTRLTVV.

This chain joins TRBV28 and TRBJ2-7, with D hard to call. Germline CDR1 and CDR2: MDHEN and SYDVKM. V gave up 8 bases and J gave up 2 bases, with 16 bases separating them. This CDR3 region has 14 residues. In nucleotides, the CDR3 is TGTGCCAGCCACCAGACACCTTTCGCCTACGAGCAGTACTTC. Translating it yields CASHQTPFAYEQYF.

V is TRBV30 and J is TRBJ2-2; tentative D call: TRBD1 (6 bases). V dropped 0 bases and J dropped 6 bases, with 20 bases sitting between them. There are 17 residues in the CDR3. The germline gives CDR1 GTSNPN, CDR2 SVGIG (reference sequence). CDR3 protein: CAWSVETHRAPAGELFF. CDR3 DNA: TGTGCCTGGAGTGTAGAGACCCACAGGGCCCCGGCCGGGGAGCTGTTTTTT.

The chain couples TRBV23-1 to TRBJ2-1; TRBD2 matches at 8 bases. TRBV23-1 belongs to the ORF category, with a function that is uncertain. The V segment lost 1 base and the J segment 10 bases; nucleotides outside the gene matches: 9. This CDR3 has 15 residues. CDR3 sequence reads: CASSQCRGGPVEQFF. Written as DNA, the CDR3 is TGCGCCAGCAGTCAATGCCGGGGGGGCCCCGTGGAGCAGTTCTTC.

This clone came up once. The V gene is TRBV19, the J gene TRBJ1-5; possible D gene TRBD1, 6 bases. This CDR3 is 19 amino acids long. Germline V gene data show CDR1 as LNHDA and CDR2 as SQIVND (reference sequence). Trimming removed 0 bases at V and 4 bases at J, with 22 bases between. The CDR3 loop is CASSIDRGQGLRPNQPQHF. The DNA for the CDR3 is TGTGCCAGTAGTATAGATCGCGGGCAGGGGCTGAGACCAAATCAGCCCCAGCATTTT.